Sequencing of this T cell receptor (beta chain) was carried out in a study of neurological immune-mediated disorders. TCRdb ran MiXCR on the 5' RACE reads and lists one entry per CDR3 protein. The repertoire includes 100,000 to 150,000 distinct CDR3 sequences, roughly 3.2% of them detected once, and about 1.2% sits in the top ten. This clonotype was counted many times. The CDR3 has 16 residues. Input material: PBMCs. The receptor was isolated from a woman under 40 with multiple sclerosis. The chain carries TRBV21-1 and TRBJ2-2. TRBV21-1 is designated a pseudogene. The CDR3 loop reads CASSTPDGESTGELFF. CDR3 nucleotide sequence: TGTGCCAGCAGCACACCGGATGGTGAAAGTACCGGGGAGCTGTTTTTT.